Below, one T cell receptor (beta chain) is given with its context. No antigen is known for it. The data were taken from a study of T cell responses to AZD1222 COVID-19 vaccine. Points from the study as a whole: AZD1222 recipients seropositive at baseline numbered only five to seven. Sampled repertoires all dated from after the peak T cell response. Most donors were white British and more were female, and clonal diversity was possibly underestimated.

Some clones are missing from TCRdb's copy, which holds only in-frame ones; the method was immunoSEQ multiplex PCR. Of 160,000 or so clones listed, 90% are singletons. The sample here was peripheral blood, taken 28 days after the second dose of the MenACWY control vaccine. This receptor was taken from an adult who received the MenACWY meningococcal vaccine as a control.

The CDR3, as DNA: TGCAGCGTTCAGGGGAACACTGAAGCTTTCTTT. This gives the protein CSVQGNTEAFF. The gene calls are TRBV29-1 and TRBJ1-1, with a possible D match to TRBD1 (5 bases). The CDR3 is 11 amino acids. CDR1 and CDR2 (germline): SQVTM, ANQGSEA. The germline V and J ends were trimmed by 5 bases and 1 base, with 5 bases remaining between them.